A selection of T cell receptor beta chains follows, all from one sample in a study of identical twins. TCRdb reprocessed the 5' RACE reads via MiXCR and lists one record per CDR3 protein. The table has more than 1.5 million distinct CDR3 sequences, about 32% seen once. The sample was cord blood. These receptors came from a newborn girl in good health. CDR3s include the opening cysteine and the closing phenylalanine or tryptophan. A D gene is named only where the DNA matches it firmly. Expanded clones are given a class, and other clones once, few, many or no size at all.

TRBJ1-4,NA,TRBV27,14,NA,TGTGCCAGCAGTCTGGGCAGGAACTATGAAAAACTGTTTTTT,CASSLGRNYEKLFF
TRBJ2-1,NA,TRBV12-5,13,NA,TGTGCTAGTGGTTTGAAGGGGCCGAATGAGCAGTTCTTC,CASGLKGPNEQFF
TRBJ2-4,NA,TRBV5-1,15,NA,TGCGCCAGCAGCTCTAAGGGCCGTTCCAAAAACATTCAGTACTTC,CASSSKGRSKNIQYF
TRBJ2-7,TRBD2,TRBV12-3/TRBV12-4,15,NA,TGTGCCAGCACCCCGGGACTAGCGGGAGGACACGAGCAGTACTTC,CASTPGLAGGHEQYF
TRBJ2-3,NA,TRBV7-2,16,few,TGTGCCAGCAGCTTATCTTTGCGGTCTAGCACAGATACGCAGTATTTT,CASSLSLRSSTDTQYF
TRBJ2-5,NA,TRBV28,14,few,TGTGCCAGCGTGGGGCAGACTAAGACTATGGAGCAGTACTTC,CASVGQTKTMEQYF
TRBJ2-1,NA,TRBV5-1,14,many,TGCGCCAGCAGCTTCGGATCGACATACAATGAGCAGTTCTTC,CASSFGSTYNEQFF
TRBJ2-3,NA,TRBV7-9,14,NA,TGTGCCAGCAGCCTCAACCAACCCACAGATACGCAGTATTTT,CASSLNQPTDTQYF
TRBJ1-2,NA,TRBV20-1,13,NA,TGCAGTGCTAGAACCAGGGGCAACTATGGCTACACCTTC,CSARTRGNYGYTF
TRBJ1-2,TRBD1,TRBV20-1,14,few,TGCAGTGCTCGGGACAGGGGGAAGATCTATGGCTACACCTTC,CSARDRGKIYGYTF
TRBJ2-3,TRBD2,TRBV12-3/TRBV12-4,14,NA,TGTGTCAGCAGTCCCCGACTAGCGCCAGATACGCAATATTTT,CVSSPRLAPDTQYF
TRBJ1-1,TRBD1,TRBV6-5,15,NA,TGTGCCAGCAGGGGAGAGGGACAGCTGAACACTGAAGCTTTCTTT,CASRGEGQLNTEAFF
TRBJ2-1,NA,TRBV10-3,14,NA,TGTGCCACCTTGATGGCAGGGGCCTACAATGAGCAGTTCTTC,CATLMAGAYNEQFF
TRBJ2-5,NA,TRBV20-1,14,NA,TGCAGTGCTAGAGGGACATCATTGGGGGAGACCCAGTACTTC,CSARGTSLGETQYF
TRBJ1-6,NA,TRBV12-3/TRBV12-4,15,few,TGTGCCAGCAGCTTGACAGAGCTCCGAATTTCACCCCTCCACTTT,CASSLTELRISPLHF